The 23 T cell receptor beta chains below were found in one sample sequenced in a study of CXCR3-negative and CXCR3-positive naive CD8 T cells. Via 5' RACE with UMI labels, TRB cDNA libraries were prepared. TCRdb re-called the 5' RACE reads; one entry per CDR3 protein, DNA not given. In total, the table holds about 90,000 distinct CDR3 sequences. The material sequenced was naive CXCR3- CD8+ T cells from blood. Subset in this sample: CD45RO-CCR7+CD27+CD95- naive CD8+ T cells lacking CXCR3 (TNR3-). These receptors all come from a human donor in good health. Some clones in this sample may be carry-over from other donors' samples.

The V call is TRBV6-6, the J call TRBJ2-1; the D gene TCRdb calls, TRBD2, cannot be checked with no DNA. Germline-derived CDR1 and CDR2 are MNHNY and SVGAGI (reference sequence). The CDR3 sequence is 16 residues long. This CDR3 is CASSYGLAGPGNEQFF.

This rearrangement joins TRBV29-1 to TRBJ2-5; TCRdb gives TRBD1 as the D gene, but with no DNA this cannot be confirmed. Germline V gene data show CDR1 as SQVTM and CDR2 as ANQGSEA. The CDR3 is 15 amino acids. This CDR3 reads CSVDSLAGGSETQYF.

The V gene is TRBV29-1, the J gene TRBJ2-7; TCRdb's assignment of TRBD2 cannot be checked, as there is no DNA. Germline V gives CDR1 SQVTM, CDR2 ANQGSEA. CDR3 length equals 15 residues. The CDR3 region is CSVEDGGLSSYEQYF.

The rearrangement joins TRBV3-1 to TRBJ2-7. Germline values: CDR1 LGHDT, CDR2 YNNKEL (reference sequence). The CDR3 spans 13 residues. The CDR3 here is CASSPEEALEQYF.

The chain carries TRBV19 and TRBJ1-1. The length of the CDR3 is 11 residues. In germline, CDR1 is LNHDA, CDR2 SQIVND (reference sequence). CDR3 region: CASSSGSEAFF. The complete variable domain, with remaining parts taken from reference TRBV19 and TRBJ1-1, reads DGGITQSPKYLFRKEGQNVTLSCEQNLNHDAMYWYRQDPGQGLRLIYYSQIVNDFQKGDIAEGYSVSREKKESFPLTVTSAQKNPTAFYLCASSSGSEAFFGQGTRLTVV.

V is TRBV5-6 and J is TRBJ1-4; TCRdb's D gene call, TRBD1, goes unchecked for lack of DNA. The germline gives CDR1 SGHDT, CDR2 YYEEEE. The CDR3 extends over 17 amino acids. The CDR3 region is CASSPGTREALNEKLFF.

CDR3 residues: CSASGVGVGGSSYNEQFF. The chain employs TRBV20-1 and TRBJ2-1; as DNA is missing, the TRBD1 call by TCRdb cannot be tested. The V gene's germline CDR1 is DFQATT and CDR2 SNEGSKA (reference sequence). This CDR3 has 18 residues.

The V and J genes are TRBV19 and TRBJ2-4; the D call from TCRdb, TRBD1, cannot be confirmed without DNA. The CDR3 contains 16 residues. Germline-derived CDR1 and CDR2 are LNHDA and SQIVND (reference sequence). CDR3 in amino acids: CASSLDRAEGKNIQYF.

This chain joins TRBV20-1 and TRBJ2-3; the TCRdb D gene call, TRBD1, has no DNA to confirm it. The CDR3 runs to 17 residues. The germline CDR1 and CDR2 sequences are DFQATT and SNEGSKA (reference sequence). CDR3 amino acids: CSARDTLSRESTDTQYF.

This chain connects TRBV3-1 to TRBJ1-1. Germline lookup yields CDR1 LGHDT and CDR2 YNNKEL (reference sequence). The CDR3 spans 15 residues. The CDR3 sequence: CASSQGLRLDGEAFF.

V is TRBV6-5 and J is TRBJ1-2; there is no DNA to check the TCRdb D call of TRBD1. Germline V gene data show CDR1 as MNHEY and CDR2 as SVGAGI. The CDR3 has 16 residues. The CDR3 spells CASSYGDKAPDYGYTF.

V gene TRBV5-1 combines with J gene TRBJ2-5; TCRdb's D gene call, TRBD1, goes unchecked for lack of DNA. Germline V gene lookup returns CDR1 SGHRS and CDR2 YFSETQ. The CDR3 spans 17 residues. CDR3 in amino acids: CASSLAEAGQGGETQYF.

The chain employs TRBV29-1 and TRBJ1-1. The germline V gene encodes CDR1 SQVTM and CDR2 ANQGSEA. The CDR3 totals 15 residues. CDR3 protein: CSVEDRLTLNTEAFF.

V is TRBV12-3 or TRBV12-4 and J is TRBJ1-1; the TCRdb call, TRBD1, lacks DNA for checking. The length of the CDR3 is 15 residues. CDR3: CASSWPAGADTEAFF.

V gene TRBV29-1 combines with J gene TRBJ2-5; TCRdb's assignment of TRBD2 cannot be checked, as there is no DNA. Germline assignment: CDR1 SQVTM and CDR2 ANQGSEA. The CDR3 covers 12 residues. The CDR3: CSVLAGLETQYF.

V usage is TRBV10-3 and J usage is TRBJ1-3; the D gene TCRdb calls, TRBD1, cannot be checked with no DNA. Germline CDR1 is ENHRY and CDR2 is SYGVKD. The CDR3 sequence is 16 residues long. CDR3: CAISEHPDISGNTIYF.

This chain joins TRBV7-8 and TRBJ1-2. The CDR3 loop spans 13 amino acids. CDR1 is SGHVS, CDR2 FQNEAQ, per germline. The CDR3: CASSLGTNYGYTF.

The J gene is TRBJ2-3, the V gene TRBV29-1; absent DNA, TCRdb's TRBD2 call cannot be checked. Germline CDR1 reads SQVTM; CDR2 reads ANQGSEA. This CDR3 comprises 15 residues. CDR3 region: CSVVPLAGDTDTQYF.

The chain carries TRBV20-1 and TRBJ2-7. This CDR3 has 15 amino acids. Germline CDR1 DFQATT, CDR2 SNEGSKA (reference sequence). The CDR3 sequence: CSARDLDGDSYEQYF.

This chain links TRBV7-3 with TRBJ2-2; TCRdb's D gene call, TRBD1, goes unchecked for lack of DNA. Germline V CDR1 and CDR2: SGHTA, FQGTGA. The CDR3 totals 15 residues. CDR3: CASSPGTGNPGELFF. Full variable domain (missing parts from reference TRBV7-3 and TRBJ2-2): GAGVSQTPSNKVTEKGKYVELRCDPISGHTALYWYRQSLGQGPEFLIYFQGTGAADDSGLPNDRFFAVRPEGSVSTLKIQRTERGDSAVYLCASSPGTGNPGELFFGEGSRLTVL.

The chain employs TRBV6-5 and TRBJ1-1; TCRdb indicates TRBD1, and absent DNA this call remains unverified. Germline V gene lookup returns CDR1 MNHEY and CDR2 SVGAGI. This CDR3 is 15 amino acids long. The CDR3 spells CASSYGQGVNTEAFF.

This chain connects TRBV28 to TRBJ1-1; TCRdb's assignment of TRBD1 cannot be checked, as there is no DNA. The germline CDR1 and CDR2 sequences are MDHEN and SYDVKM. This CDR3 has 15 amino acids. CDR3 region: CASSSNNRLDTEAFF.

The rearrangement uses TRBV11-3 and TRBJ1-1; TCRdb's D gene call, TRBD1, goes unchecked for lack of DNA. The CDR3 runs to 15 residues. CDR1 is SGHNT and CDR2 is YENEEA in the germline V gene. The CDR3 protein is CASSLGAGMNTEAFF.